This T cell receptor (beta chain) derives from a study of shared clonotypes between healthy human individuals. Study observations and caveats: Limitation of the genetic and exposure-history diversity represented came from the few donors.

A remark on this clone: Its antigen is unidentified.

CDR3 length: 15 amino acids. V lost 7 bases and J lost 0; bases outside the gene matches: 5. Looked up from germline, CDR1 is MDHEN and CDR2 is SYDVKM. The donors, all of them Caucasian adults, lived in Nashville, Tennessee. Using ten immunoSEQ deep assay plates, investigators sequenced unsorted PBMC DNA. As handled by the study authors: Because ImmunoSEQ provided only junction sequences with no quality scores, the filtering differed. This table comes from immunoSEQ multiplex PCR, and its TCRdb copy is limited to in-frame clones, with some not included. V, J and clone size were drawn from that table, and D and trimming were deduced from the DNA. The sample consists of about 500,000 clones, 60% to 80% of them appearing once.

Sequences were obtained from PBMCs. The chain has TRBV28 and TRBJ2-1, with 8 bases lining up with TRBD2. The clonotype was recovered from a woman aged 40 to 50 in good health. Some clones in this sample may be carry-over from other donors' samples. The CDR3 nucleotides are TGTGCCAGCACAGCCAGCGGGAGCTCCTACAATGAGCAGTTCTTC. It specifies CASTASGSSYNEQFF.